This T cell receptor (beta chain) was found in a study of blood T cells in healthy people across ages. PCR was performed a second time for roughly 7 to 11 cycles using a sample-barcoded 5' primer and a J-beta primer mix. TCRdb independently ran MiXCR on the 5' RACE reads; one entry per CDR3 protein. The sample includes 800,000 to 950,000 distinct CDR3 sequences, about 34% of them seen just once. The CDR3 spans 14 residues. The germline V and J ends were trimmed by 5 bases and 11 bases, with 21 bases remaining between them. The table lists this clonotype with many counts. This clonotype was obtained from a man younger than 35 in good health. Sequencing was done on a sample of blood. The chain joins TRBV12-3 or TRBV12-4 to TRBJ2-5; D is perhaps TRBD1 or TRBD2 (5 bases each). Here the CDR3 reads CASSPGDALGEQYF. CDR3 DNA: TGTGCCAGCAGTCCCGGGGACGCCCTCGGTGAGCAGTACTTC.